The 7 T cell receptor beta chains in this list originate from one sample, sequenced in a study of HIV-infected patients and healthy controls. No cell fractionation was done, so the repertoire covers all unsorted peripheral blood T cells. Alpha and beta constant-region primers primed reverse transcription of around 540 ng RNA. Each of the alpha and beta chains got its own library through chain-specific third strand synthesis with indices. In TCRdb, the 5' RACE reads were re-called with MiXCR into one record per CDR3 protein. This table has 8,500 to 11,000 distinct CDR3 sequences, around 7.6% appearing once. The sequenced sample consisted of blood. All receptors derive from an adult in good health.

This clonotype was recorded many times. This rearrangement joins TRBV12-3 or TRBV12-4 to TRBJ1-4, with D possibly TRBD1 on 5 matching bases. Deletions cut 4 bases from V and 8 bases from J, with 17 bases between. CDR3 length: 15 residues. CDR3 nucleotide sequence: TGTGCCAGCAGTTCCGGACAATTCGAGGGGGAAAAACTGTTTTTT. Translating it yields CASSSGQFEGEKLFF.

Within the sample, this clonotype is medium-sized. The gene calls are TRBV6-1 and TRBJ2-3, with TRBD1 as a possible D gene (6 bases). Germline lookup yields CDR1 MNHNS and CDR2 SASEGT. V lost 7 bases, J lost 8 bases, and 16 bases lay in between. This CDR3 contains 13 residues. CDR3 coding DNA: TGTGCCAGCACTAGGACAGTTCAGGGTACGCAGTATTTT. It specifies CASTRTVQGTQYF.

In its sample, this clonotype is medium-sized (0.01 to 0.1%). V gene TRBV6-1 combines with J gene TRBJ1-1; D not resolved. This CDR3 is 14 amino acids long. Germline V lookup: CDR1 MNHNS, CDR2 SASEGT. The ends were cut back, 6 bases at V and 0 bases at J, with 11 bases in the middle. The chain's CDR3 is CASSGDYMNTEAFF. In DNA form, the CDR3 reads TGTGCCAGCAGCGGAGACTATATGAACACTGAAGCTTTCTTT.

This clonotype has a count of ten or more. The V call is TRBV2, the J call TRBJ2-7; tentatively, D is TRBD2 (6 bases). Germline assignment: CDR1 SNHLY and CDR2 FYNNEI. The CDR3 runs to 13 residues. V lost 4 bases to trimming and J lost 5 bases, with 12 bases between them. The CDR3 sequence: CASSGGDFNEQYF. For the CDR3, the DNA is TGTGCCAGCAGTGGGGGGGATTTCAACGAGCAGTACTTC.

This clonotype has a count of ten or more. V is TRBV19 and J is TRBJ1-5; D is ambiguous. Per germline, CDR1 LNHDA and CDR2 SQIVND (reference sequence). The CDR3 is 15 amino acids. Trimming cost V 3 bases and J 4 bases, with 13 bases left between them. The CDR3 coding sequence is TGTGCCAGTAGTATGTTCGAGGGAGGGAATCAGCCCCAGCATTTT. Encoded protein: CASSMFEGGNQPQHF.

DNA for the CDR3: TGTGCCAGTACCCCCATTGGTGGGTACCAGCCCCAGCATTTT. Its translation: CASTPIGGYQPQHF. The chain carries TRBV19 and TRBJ1-5; D remains ambiguous. Per the germline V gene, CDR1 is LNHDA and CDR2 is SQIVND (reference sequence). The CDR3 totals 14 residues. Trimming removed 7 bases from V and 7 bases from J, with 17 bases in between.

This clonotype came up many times. This chain uses TRBV12-3 or TRBV12-4 with TRBJ2-3, with 10 bases aligning to TRBD1. The CDR3 has 15 residues. Trimming took 5 bases from V and 3 from J; bases not matched to a gene: 5. This CDR3 is CASSAGTGVTDTQYF. DNA of the CDR3: TGTGCCAGCAGTGCCGGGACAGGGGTTACAGATACGCAGTATTTT.